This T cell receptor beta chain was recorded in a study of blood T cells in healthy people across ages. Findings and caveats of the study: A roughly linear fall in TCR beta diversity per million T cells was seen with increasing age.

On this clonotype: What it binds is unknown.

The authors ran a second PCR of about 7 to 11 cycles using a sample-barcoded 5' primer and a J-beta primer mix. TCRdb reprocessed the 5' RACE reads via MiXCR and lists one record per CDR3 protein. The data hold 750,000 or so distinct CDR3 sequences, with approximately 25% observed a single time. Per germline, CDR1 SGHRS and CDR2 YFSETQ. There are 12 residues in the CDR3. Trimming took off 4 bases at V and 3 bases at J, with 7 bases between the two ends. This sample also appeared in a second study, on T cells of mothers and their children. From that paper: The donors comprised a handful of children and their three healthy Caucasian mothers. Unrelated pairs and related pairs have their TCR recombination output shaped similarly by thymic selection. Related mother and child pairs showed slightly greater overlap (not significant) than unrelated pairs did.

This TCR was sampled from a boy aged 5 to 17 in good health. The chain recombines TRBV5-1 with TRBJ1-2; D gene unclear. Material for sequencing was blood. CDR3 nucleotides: TGCGCCAGCAGCCTGGGGTACTATGGCTACACCTTC. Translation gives CASSLGYYGYTF. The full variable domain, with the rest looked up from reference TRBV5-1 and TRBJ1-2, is KAGVTQTPRYLIKTRGQQVTLSCSPISGHRSVSWYQQTPGQGLQFLFEYFSETQRNKGNFPGRFSGRQFSNSRSEMNVSTLELGDSALYLCASSLGYYGYTFGSGTRLTVV.